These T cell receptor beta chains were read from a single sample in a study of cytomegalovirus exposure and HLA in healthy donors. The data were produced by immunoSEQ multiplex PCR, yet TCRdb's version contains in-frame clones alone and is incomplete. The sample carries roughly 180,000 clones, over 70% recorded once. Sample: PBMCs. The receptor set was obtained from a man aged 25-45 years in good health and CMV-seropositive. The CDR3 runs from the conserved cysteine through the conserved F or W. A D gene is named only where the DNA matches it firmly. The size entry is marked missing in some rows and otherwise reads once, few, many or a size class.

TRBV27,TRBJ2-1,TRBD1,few,CASSWTGTGGNEQFF,TGTGCCAGCAGCTGGACCGGGACAGGGGGGAATGAGCAGTTCTTC
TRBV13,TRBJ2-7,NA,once,CASSPSGRGVYEQYF,TGTGCCAGCAGCCCGAGCGGCAGGGGTGTATACGAGCAGTACTTC
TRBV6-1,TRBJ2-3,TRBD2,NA,CASSVGGRAWVTDTQYF,TGTGCCAGCAGTGTAGGAGGGAGGGCCTGGGTCACAGATACGCAGTATTTT
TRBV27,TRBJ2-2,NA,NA,CASSLSVAGTGELFF,TGTGCCAGCAGTTTATCGGTGGCGGGCACCGGGGAGCTGTTTTTT
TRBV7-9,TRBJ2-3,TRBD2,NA,CSSSFPEGLAGRADTQYF,TGTTCCAGCAGCTTCCCCGAGGGACTAGCGGGGAGGGCAGATACGCAGTATTTT
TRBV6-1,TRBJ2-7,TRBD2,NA,CASSQGLAGGPSEQYF,TGTGCCAGCAGTCAAGGACTAGCGGGGGGGCCGAGCGAGCAGTACTTC
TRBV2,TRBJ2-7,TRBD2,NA,CASRPTSAEQYF,TGTGCCAGCAGACCCACTAGCGCCGAGCAGTACTTC
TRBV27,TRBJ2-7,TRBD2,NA,CASGTSEISYEQYF,TGTGCCAGCGGGACTAGCGAGATCTCCTACGAGCAGTACTTC
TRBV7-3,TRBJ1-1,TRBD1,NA,CASSSQGQGVSEAFF,TGTGCCAGCAGCTCTCAGGGACAGGGGGTCTCCGAAGCTTTCTTT
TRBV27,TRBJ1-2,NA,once,CATGDGGNYGYTF,TGTGCCACCGGGGACGGGGGGAACTATGGCTACACCTTC
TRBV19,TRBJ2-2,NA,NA,CASKWERGGAETGELFF,TGTGCCAGTAAATGGGAGAGAGGGGGGGCTGAAACCGGGGAGCTGTTTTTT
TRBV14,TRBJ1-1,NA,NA,CASSQVFGGFNQNTEAFF,TGTGCCAGCAGCCAAGTATTCGGGGGATTTAACCAGAACACTGAAGCTTTCTTT
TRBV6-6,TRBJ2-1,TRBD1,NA,CASRPGTGILNEQFF,TGTGCCAGCAGGCCGGGGACAGGGATTTTAAATGAGCAGTTCTTC
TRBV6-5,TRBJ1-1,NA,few,CASSYGLKAFF,TGTGCCAGCAGTTACGGTCTAAAAGCTTTCTTT
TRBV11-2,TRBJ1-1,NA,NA,CASSLTENTEAFF,TGTGCCAGCAGCTTAACAGAGAACACTGAAGCTTTCTTT
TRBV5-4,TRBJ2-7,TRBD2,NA,CASSLGAGGRDEQYF,TGTGCCAGCAGCTTAGGGGCGGGAGGGCGGGACGAGCAGTACTTC
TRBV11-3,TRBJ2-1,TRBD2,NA,CASGIVGGGNYNEQFF,TGTGCCAGCGGTATAGTTGGGGGGGGGAACTACAATGAGCAGTTCTTC
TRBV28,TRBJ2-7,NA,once,CASSLFLNRAYEQYF,TGTGCCAGCAGTTTATTCCTGAACAGGGCCTACGAGCAGTACTTC
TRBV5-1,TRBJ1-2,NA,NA,CASSLLSTAAYGYTF,TGCGCCAGCAGCCTTCTTAGTACAGCGGCCTATGGCTACACCTTC
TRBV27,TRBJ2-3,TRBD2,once,CASSPTSGRAADTQYF,TGTGCCAGCAGTCCAACTAGCGGGAGGGCTGCGGATACGCAGTATTTT
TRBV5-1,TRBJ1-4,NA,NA,CASSLVQVRGSEKLFF,TGCGCCAGCAGCTTGGTTCAAGTCAGGGGAAGTGAAAAACTGTTTTTT
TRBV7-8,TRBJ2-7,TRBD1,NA,CASSSYSFGQASYEQYF,TGTGCCAGCAGCTCCTATTCTTTTGGACAGGCCTCCTACGAGCAGTACTTC
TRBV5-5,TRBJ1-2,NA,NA,CASSLGRQAAYGYTF,TGTGCCAGCAGCTTGGGTAGACAGGCGGCCTATGGCTACACCTTC
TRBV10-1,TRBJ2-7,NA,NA,CASSESSYEQYF,TGCGCCAGCAGTGAATCGTCTTACGAGCAGTACTTC
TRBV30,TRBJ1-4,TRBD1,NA,CAWKDGTGEKLFF,TGTGCCTGGAAGGATGGGACAGGTGAAAAACTGTTTTTT
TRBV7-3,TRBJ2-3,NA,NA,CASSLPSTDTQYF,TGTGCCAGCAGCTTACCTAGCACAGATACGCAGTATTTT
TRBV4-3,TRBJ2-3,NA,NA,CASSQARGPSVTDTQYF,TGCGCCAGCAGCCAAGCGAGAGGCCCAAGCGTCACAGATACGCAGTATTTT
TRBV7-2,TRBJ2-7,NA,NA,CASSGRDYFHEQYF,TGTGCCAGCAGCGGCCGGGATTACTTCCACGAGCAGTACTTC
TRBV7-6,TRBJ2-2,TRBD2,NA,CASSLTSGRAINTGELFF,TGTGCCAGCAGCTTAACTAGCGGGAGGGCCATAAACACCGGGGAGCTGTTTTTT
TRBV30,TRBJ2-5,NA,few,CAWSVRSGETQYF,TGTGCCTGGAGTGTACGGAGCGGAGAGACCCAGTACTTC
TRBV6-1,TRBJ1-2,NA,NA,CASSITGRANYGYTF,TGTGCCAGCAGTATAACAGGGAGGGCAAACTATGGCTACACCTTC